These 20 T cell receptor beta chains were all obtained from the same sample, sequenced in a study of T cells in Graves' hyperthyroidism and ophthalmopathy. TCR beta CDR3 region amplification was performed from RNA transcripts. HTBI primers were the set used in a first-round RT-PCR of the TCR CDR3. TCRdb redid the calling of the multiplex PCR reads with MiXCR, one entry per CDR3 protein. The table includes around 600,000 distinct CDR3 sequences, approximately 16% detected once. Sequenced material: blood. These TCRs come from a woman aged 40 to 50 with Graves' ophthalmopathy.

There are a few counts of this clonotype. The rearrangement uses TRBV5-1 and TRBJ1-2, with 9 bases aligning to TRBD1. Germline V gene sequence: CDR1 SGHRS, CDR2 YFSETQ. The CDR3 spans 16 residues. After removal of 0 bases from V and 0 bases from J, the junction contained 3 bases not matched to a gene. The CDR3 loop is CASSLEWDRANYGYTF. The CDR3 coding sequence is TGCGCCAGCAGCTTGGAATGGGACAGGGCTAACTATGGCTACACCTTC.

This clonotype came up many times. The chain employs TRBV3-1 and TRBJ1-2, with D possibly being TRBD1 (5 bases). Trimming removed 4 bases from V and 8 bases from J, with 20 bases in between. Germline V gene lookup returns CDR1 LGHDT and CDR2 YNNKEL (reference sequence). The CDR3 contains 15 residues. The CDR3 DNA is TGTGCCAGCAGCCGAAGGGACGGTGGAGGATTAGGCTACACCTTC. This codes for CASSRRDGGGLGYTF.

This clonotype has at least ten counts. This rearrangement joins TRBV18 to TRBJ2-4; TRBD1 agrees at 7 bases. This CDR3 has 13 residues. The V gene end was trimmed by 2 bases and the J gene end by 9 bases; junction bases not matched to a gene: 4. Germline V lookup: CDR1 KGHSH, CDR2 LQKENI. The CDR3 DNA reads as TGTGCCAGCTCACCAGGAAAGGGGGCCATTCAGTACTTC. It codes for CASSPGKGAIQYF.

This clonotype was recorded many times. The CDR3 spells CASSYTVNTEAFF. The CDR3 coding sequence is TGTGCCAGCAGCTACACAGTGAACACTGAAGCTTTCTTT. The V gene is TRBV7-3, the J gene TRBJ1-1; D remains unclear. The V gene's germline CDR1 is SGHTA and CDR2 FQGTGA. The CDR3 runs 13 residues. The germline V and J ends were trimmed by 4 bases and 0 bases, with 6 bases remaining between them.

This clonotype was counted ten times or more. The V and J genes are TRBV18 and TRBJ2-1; TRBD1 or TRBD2 may be the D gene (6 bases each). Looked up from germline, CDR1 is KGHSH and CDR2 is LQKENI. The germline V and J ends were trimmed by 6 bases and 5 bases, with 17 bases remaining between them. The CDR3 runs 15 residues. CDR3 sequence reads: CASSLHRGRNNEQFF. The CDR3 DNA reads as TGTGCCAGCTCGCTCCACCGGGGGCGGAACAATGAGCAGTTCTTC.

This clonotype was seen at least ten times. This chain uses TRBV6-1 with TRBJ1-1, with 7 nucleotides matching TRBD1. CDR1 is MNHNS, CDR2 SASEGT, per germline. V was pared by 6 bases and J by 1 base, with 11 bases of the junction left unmatched. The CDR3 has 16 residues. The DNA for the CDR3 is TGTGCCAGCAGCCCGGGGACAGCCCCCAGGAACACTGAAGCTTTCTTT. Its translation is CASSPGTAPRNTEAFF.

CDR3: CSARTSGGTSQYF. CDR3 nucleotides: TGCAGTGCTCGGACTAGCGGGGGGACGTCGCAGTATTTT. The chain couples TRBV20-1 to TRBJ2-3; 14 bases are shared with TRBD2. With V trimmed by 5 bases and J by 10 bases, 5 bases remained unmatched. The germline V gene has CDR1 DFQATT and CDR2 SNEGSKA (reference sequence). This CDR3 is built from 13 residues.

This clonotype came up many times. The chain uses TRBV20-1 and TRBJ2-7; 7 bases are shared with TRBD1. This CDR3 has 15 amino acids. Germline V lookup: CDR1 DFQATT, CDR2 SNEGSKA (reference sequence). V lost 4 bases, J lost 0 bases, and 9 bases stayed unmatched. The CDR3 nucleotides are TGCAGTGCTAAAACCGGGACAGCCCCCTCCTACGAGCAGTACTTC. It is translated as CSAKTGTAPSYEQYF.

Many counts were recorded for this clonotype. The CDR3 DNA reads as TGTGCCAGCAGTTCGTCCGAGGGACAGCGATTTCACAATGAGCAGTTCTTC. Translating gives CASSSSEGQRFHNEQFF. This chain joins TRBV28 and TRBJ2-1; 7 nucleotides agree with TRBD1. CDR3 size: 17 residues. J gave up 5 bases and V 4 bases, and 14 bases lay outside the gene matches. Germline lookup yields CDR1 MDHEN and CDR2 SYDVKM.

This clonotype was counted only a few times. A much bigger clone sits one base away, suggesting this may be a read error. The chain employs TRBV2 and TRBJ1-6; 11 bases are shared with TRBD1. Germline V gene lookup returns CDR1 SNHLY and CDR2 FYNNEI. This CDR3 is 15 amino acids long. DNA of the CDR3: TGTGCCAGCAGTGAAGGGACAGGGGGCGATTCACCCCCCCACTTT. Translated, it gives CASSEGTGGDSPPHF.

Many counts were recorded for this clonotype. The chain employs TRBV3-1 and TRBJ2-1, with 12 bases lining up with TRBD2. J was trimmed by 11 bases and V by 1 base; bases with no gene match: 3. The germline CDR1 and CDR2 sequences are LGHDT and YNNKEL (reference sequence). The CDR3 consists of 14 residues. The chain's CDR3 is CASSQGTSGAQQFF. DNA for the CDR3: TGTGCCAGCAGCCAAGGGACTAGCGGGGCCCAGCAGTTCTTC.

A few counts support this clonotype. J is TRBJ2-2 and V is TRBV24-1; 13 nucleotides align to TRBD2. CDR3 length equals 16 residues. Germline V gene data show CDR1 as KGHDR and CDR2 as SFDVKD. The V segment lost 3 bases and the J segment 6 bases; nucleotides outside the gene matches: 3. CDR3 in amino acids: CATSDGLAGESGELFF. The CDR3 nucleotides read TGTGCCACCAGTGATGGACTAGCGGGAGAGTCCGGGGAGCTGTTTTTT.

This clonotype showed up just a few times. The rearrangement joins TRBV14 to TRBJ2-3, with D uncertain. V was cut by 4 bases and J by 5 bases, with 13 bases left in between. This CDR3 region has 14 residues. CDR1 and CDR2 (germline): SGHDN, FVKESK. The CDR3 DNA reads TGTGCCAGCAGCCCAGGTCCCCGTGGAGATACGCAGTATTTT. Its translation is CASSPGPRGDTQYF.

The chain combines TRBV28 with TRBJ2-5, with D possibly being TRBD1 or TRBD2 (5 bases each). There are 17 residues in the CDR3. Per the germline V gene, CDR1 is MDHEN and CDR2 is SYDVKM. Trimming shortened V by 8 bases and J by 5 bases, and 27 bases separated the two germline ends. The CDR3 DNA follows: TGTGCCAGCTCTGGCCCGGGACGGGACCAGCCGGTGGAGACCCAGTACTTC. Amino acids: CASSGPGRDQPVETQYF.

This clonotype occurred many times. The rearrangement links TRBV11-2 to TRBJ1-2, with 9 nucleotides matching TRBD1. The junction had 8 bases not matched to a gene; V was cut back by 0 bases and J by 6 bases. Germline V gene lookup returns CDR1 SGHAT and CDR2 FQNNGV. The CDR3 is made up of 16 amino acids. CDR3 nucleotides: TGTGCCAGCAGCTTAGACGCTACAGGGGGCAGAAATGGCTACACCTTC. Its protein product is CASSLDATGGRNGYTF.

This clonotype was seen at least ten times. The CDR3 sequence is CASSPRGGTHGYTF. In nucleotides, the CDR3 is TGTGCCAGCAGCCCCCGGGGCGGGACCCATGGCTACACCTTC. The chain recombines TRBV3-1 with TRBJ1-2; maybe TRBD1 (5 bases). The CDR3 is 14 residues long. Germline CDR1 and CDR2: LGHDT and YNNKEL (reference sequence). Trimming pared 4 bases from V and 6 bases from J, leaving 15 bases between. Supplemented by reference TRBV3-1 and TRBJ1-2, the full variable domain reads DTAVSQTPKYLVTQMGNDKSIKCEQNLGHDTMYWYKQDSKKFLKIMFSYNNKELIINETVPNRFSPKSPDKAHLNLHINSLELGDSAVYFCASSPRGGTHGYTFGSGTRLTVV.

The V and J genes are TRBV5-1 and TRBJ1-4; D uncertain. Germline CDR1 is SGHRS and CDR2 is YFSETQ. The CDR3 sequence is 14 residues long. With 4 bases removed from V and 8 bases from J, the gap between germline ends came to 15 bases. CDR3 amino acids: CASSRTGLGEKLFF. The CDR3 region has the DNA TGCGCCAGCAGCCGAACGGGCTTGGGGGAAAAACTGTTTTTT.

The chain has TRBV29-1 and TRBJ1-1; possibly TRBD1 for D (5 bases). The germline V and J ends were trimmed by 5 bases and 10 bases, with 20 bases remaining between them. The CDR3 has 13 residues. Germline values: CDR1 SQVTM, CDR2 ANQGSEA. CDR3 protein: CSVRQGALGVAFF. The CDR3 DNA reads TGCAGCGTTCGCCAGGGCGCCCTAGGGGTAGCTTTCTTT.

This clonotype was found many times. The V and J genes are TRBV11-2 and TRBJ2-5; D possibly matches TRBD1 or TRBD2 (5 bases each). Per germline, CDR1 SGHAT and CDR2 FQNNGV. Trimming removed 1 base from V and 5 bases from J, with 14 bases in between. The CDR3 runs to 15 residues. CDR3 coding DNA: TGTGCCAGCAGCTTAGGGACCAGGTGGGGGGAGACCCAGTACTTC. This encodes CASSLGTRWGETQYF.

Only a few counts were recorded for this clonotype. The chain carries TRBV7-9 and TRBJ2-7; 8 bases map to TRBD1. This CDR3 spans 16 amino acids. V trimming: 2 bases; J trimming: 2 bases; junction bases outside the gene matches: 8. From germline, CDR1 is SEHNR and CDR2 FQNEAQ (reference sequence). CDR3 sequence (DNA): TGTGCCAGCAGCTTACCCCGGACAGGGAACACCTACGAGCAGTACTTC. Amino acid sequence: CASSLPRTGNTYEQYF.